The rows below give T cell receptor beta chains drawn from one sample of a study of OX40 agonist ivuxolimab in advanced cancers. Libraries were prepared by immunoSEQ multiplex PCR; TCRdb keeps only in-frame clonotypes and omits some of them. Seen here are 30,000 to 35,000 clones, over 80% observed once, and the top ten hold over 1.5%. The specimen was CD4+ or CD8+ T cells sorted from blood, collected in a trial of the OX40 agonist ivuxolimab. The receptors derive from an adult with an advanced solid tumor such as melanoma, head and neck, liver or kidney cancer. Each CDR3 is given with its conserved first and last residue. The order of the fields is CDR3 protein, CDR3 DNA, J gene, CDR3 length, clone size, V gene, D gene. D genes are given only for firm matches. Only some rows state a clone size, as once, few, many or a class for expanded clones.

cdr3_aa: CASSSPTGEEQYF
cdr3_nt: TGCGCCAGCAGCTCACCCACGGGGGAAGAGCAGTACTTC
j_call: TRBJ2-7
cdr3_length: 13
clone_size: -
v_call: TRBV4-1
d_call: -

cdr3_aa: CASTRRGTANTGELFF
cdr3_nt: TGTGCCAGCACCCGGAGGGGGACCGCGAACACCGGGGAGCTGTTTTTT
j_call: TRBJ2-2
cdr3_length: 16
clone_size: -
v_call: TRBV2
d_call: -

cdr3_aa: CASSQGSRGAFRETQYF
cdr3_nt: TGTGCCAGCAGCCAAGGATCAAGGGGGGCCTTTAGGGAGACCCAGTACTTC
j_call: TRBJ2-5
cdr3_length: 17
clone_size: -
v_call: TRBV4-2
d_call: -

cdr3_aa: CASSSRTGPYEQYF
cdr3_nt: TGTGCCAGCAGCTCAAGGACAGGGCCCTACGAGCAGTACTTC
j_call: TRBJ2-7
cdr3_length: 14
clone_size: -
v_call: TRBV5-4
d_call: TRBD1

cdr3_aa: CASRKEWQGAETQYF
cdr3_nt: TGTGCCAGCAGAAAGGAGTGGCAGGGCGCCGAGACCCAGTACTTC
j_call: TRBJ2-5
cdr3_length: 15
clone_size: -
v_call: TRBV2
d_call: -

cdr3_aa: CAASTRTGDNQPQHF
cdr3_nt: TGTGCCGCCAGCACCCGCACAGGGGACAATCAGCCCCAGCATTTT
j_call: TRBJ1-5
cdr3_length: 15
clone_size: -
v_call: TRBV15
d_call: TRBD1

cdr3_aa: CASSQDQAGDPFF
cdr3_nt: TGTGCCAGCAGCCAAGACCAAGCGGGAGACCCGTTCTTC
j_call: TRBJ2-1
cdr3_length: 13
clone_size: -
v_call: TRBV4-2
d_call: TRBD2

cdr3_aa: CAIRADSSTDTQYF
cdr3_nt: TGTGCCATCAGGGCGGACTCTAGCACAGATACGCAGTATTTT
j_call: TRBJ2-3
cdr3_length: 14
clone_size: once
v_call: TRBV10-3
d_call: -

cdr3_aa: CAGGIENEQFF
cdr3_nt: TGTGCCGGCGGGATTGAAAATGAGCAGTTCTTC
j_call: TRBJ2-1
cdr3_length: 11
clone_size: -
v_call: TRBV2
d_call: -

cdr3_aa: CASSGGQGWTEAFF
cdr3_nt: TGTGCCAGCAGCGGGGGACAGGGGTGGACTGAAGCTTTCTTT
j_call: TRBJ1-1
cdr3_length: 14
clone_size: once
v_call: TRBV5-4
d_call: TRBD1

cdr3_aa: CASSGAGPHKWGTQYF
cdr3_nt: TGCGCCAGCAGCGGAGCGGGACCACACAAATGGGGCACGCAGTATTTT
j_call: TRBJ2-3
cdr3_length: 16
clone_size: -
v_call: TRBV5-1
d_call: TRBD2

cdr3_aa: CASSFTGRGEAFF
cdr3_nt: TGTGCCAGCAGCTTCACGGGCCGGGGTGAAGCTTTCTTT
j_call: TRBJ1-1
cdr3_length: 13
clone_size: -
v_call: TRBV5-6
d_call: -

cdr3_aa: CASSRLGRGVDEQYF
cdr3_nt: TGTGCCAGCAGCCGACTCGGGCGGGGGGTGGACGAGCAGTACTTC
j_call: TRBJ2-7
cdr3_length: 15
clone_size: -
v_call: TRBV5-6
d_call: TRBD2

cdr3_aa: CASTKQTGYNSPLHF
cdr3_nt: TGTGCCAGCACCAAACAGACAGGTTATAATTCACCCCTCCACTTT
j_call: TRBJ1-6
cdr3_length: 15
clone_size: -
v_call: TRBV7-8
d_call: -

cdr3_aa: CASSLDRGQARGYGYTF
cdr3_nt: TGCGCCAGCAGCTTGGACAGGGGCCAGGCCCGAGGCTATGGCTACACCTTC
j_call: TRBJ1-2
cdr3_length: 17
clone_size: -
v_call: TRBV5-1
d_call: TRBD1

cdr3_aa: CASSESRGAGEKLFF
cdr3_nt: TGTGCCAGCAGTGAGTCCCGGGGGGCTGGGGAAAAACTGTTTTTT
j_call: TRBJ1-4
cdr3_length: 15
clone_size: -
v_call: TRBV2
d_call: -

cdr3_aa: CASRAGGVNTEAFF
cdr3_nt: TGTGCCAGCAGGGCGGGGGGGGTGAACACTGAAGCTTTCTTT
j_call: TRBJ1-1
cdr3_length: 14
clone_size: -
v_call: TRBV28
d_call: -

cdr3_aa: CASSFERGPETQYF
cdr3_nt: TGTGCCAGCAGCTTCGAGCGGGGGCCAGAGACCCAGTACTTC
j_call: TRBJ2-5
cdr3_length: 14
clone_size: -
v_call: TRBV7-8
d_call: TRBD2

cdr3_aa: CASSSKVGAGTEAFF
cdr3_nt: TGTGCCAGCAGCTCAAAGGTAGGGGCAGGGACTGAAGCTTTCTTT
j_call: TRBJ1-1
cdr3_length: 15
clone_size: -
v_call: TRBV9
d_call: -

cdr3_aa: CASSLNREEQFF
cdr3_nt: TGTGCCAGCAGCCTAAACCGAGAGGAGCAGTTCTTC
j_call: TRBJ2-1
cdr3_length: 12
clone_size: few
v_call: TRBV7-6
d_call: -

cdr3_aa: CASTPLGGTYEQYF
cdr3_nt: TGCGCCAGCACTCCTTTGGGGGGAACCTACGAGCAGTACTTC
j_call: TRBJ2-7
cdr3_length: 14
clone_size: -
v_call: TRBV5-1
d_call: -

cdr3_aa: CASSDREYTF
cdr3_nt: TGTGCCAGTAGTGACAGGGAGTACACCTTC
j_call: TRBJ1-2
cdr3_length: 10
clone_size: -
v_call: TRBV19
d_call: TRBD1